Sequencing of this T cell receptor (beta chain) was carried out in a study of CD8+ T cells in alopecia areata. The treatment was: oral pan-JAK inhibitor, 5-10 mg twice daily. V lost 5 bases, J lost 7 bases, and 14 bases lay in between. Germline V gene sequence: CDR1 MNHEY, CDR2 SMNVEV (reference sequence). CDR3 length: 13 residues. The sequencing template was cDNA reverse transcribed from extracted RNA. Measured with immunoSEQ multiplex PCR; TCRdb has only the in-frame clones, and not every one. This table holds about 180,000 clones, approximately 53% found once. This clonotype was obtained from a human donor with alopecia areata. The sample was CD8+ T cells sorted from blood, taken at week 24, from a patient treated with tofacitinib. This chain connects TRBV27 to TRBJ2-5; D is unclear. CDR3 sequence: CASSPPRLRTQYF. Written as DNA, the CDR3 is TGTGCCAGCAGTCCCCCGAGGTTGAGGACCCAGTACTTC.